Included here is one T cell receptor (beta chain) sequence, with context. This clonotype turned up a few times. Its cognate antigen has yet to be identified. One end of the junction fails to match germline, which may point to a read error. These data originate in a study of neurological immune-mediated disorders (dated by TCRdb to about 2019). Looking at the study overall: Among the approximately 35 multiple sclerosis patients, relapsing-remitting MS accounted for some 30 and secondary progressive MS accounted for 3. Using UMI-based sequencing, the study compared peripheral blood TCR-beta repertoires from patients with HTLV-I-associated myelopathy (HAM/TSP), patients with multiple sclerosis, and healthy controls. Longitudinal samples, technical triplicates and paired sorted CD4+ and CD8+ T-cell subsets, alongside PBMC samples, were included among the roughly 97 TCR-beta libraries. Of the roughly 71 subjects in the cohort, about 14 were HAM/TSP patients, about 35 were multiple sclerosis patients, and about 20 were healthy controls. What the authors observed across the whole study: In phylogenetic analysis, the repertoires of 18 of 34 MS patients grouped into a cluster of related CDR3 sequences, which suggests a possible signature at the repertoire level. The MS cluster was not associated with any clinical or MRI features, and the authors stated that larger cohorts are needed. TCR clonal expansion was highest in HAM/TSP patients and lowest in MS patients, with MS patients falling below even healthy controls. No identical CDR3 amino acid sequences were shared among expanded clones across subjects, suggesting private TCR-beta repertoires in all groups.

For the unsorted PBMC libraries, 2 million PBMCs were stored in RNAlater at -80 degrees C until RNA extraction and were used to generate the libraries. The multiple sclerosis patients were enrolled in a US clinical protocol that evaluated disease progression with magnetic resonance imaging. PBMCs were separated from peripheral blood using Ficoll-Hypaque density gradient centrifugation and then cryopreserved in liquid nitrogen. cDNA was synthesized by template-switch 5'RACE using a primer carrying a 10-nucleotide random unique molecular identifier by which each TCR transcript was tagged. Over 180 million TCR-beta sequences, covering 15-18 subjects, were produced in each sequencing run. Total RNA was extracted with the RNeasy kit. TCR-beta VDJ regions were amplified with primers for the TCR constant region and the 5'RACE anchor, using the KAPA Real-time Library Amplification kit. Sample indexes and Illumina adaptors were added in a first PCR, after which library yield was increased in a second PCR. After Ampure bead purification, the roughly 650 bp TCR product was size-selected on a 2% E-gel SizeSelection system. Before pooling, libraries had their quality checked on a Bioanalyzer, their concentration measured with Qubit, and their quantity determined with the Kapa Library Quantification kit. Paired-end 2 x 150 bp sequencing of the libraries was performed on an Illumina HiSeq 2500. To increase sequence diversity, roughly 24-31% phiX was spiked into each library pool. For the original study's pipeline: Quality-filtered reads were processed with the UMI-based MiGEC pipeline, and over 90% of raw TCR sequences were removed by the MiGEC pipeline during error correction. VDJ genes were aligned to IMGT germline references, and each clonotype was defined by a unique CDR3 amino acid sequence together with V-J genes. Clonal expansion, Shannon diversity and CDR3 relatedness (CalcPairwiseDistances, ClusterSamples) were evaluated with VDJtools, and phylogenetic trees were built with CLCbio workbench. Clones with at least 8 unique UMIs were defined as expanded, with this threshold being based on coefficient-of-variation modelling across technical triplicates. TCRdb took the public reads, trimmed them with fastp at Q25, ran MiXCR for clone calling and kept in-frame beta chains. Entries that share a CDR3 protein sequence are merged under the most common genes and DNA. These V and J calls are TCRdb output, not the study's own analysis. The sample contains about 55,000 distinct CDR3 sequences, roughly 4.6% of them found a single time. About 3.1% of the sample belongs to the ten largest clones.

CDR1 DFQATT and CDR2 SNEGSKA were looked up in the germline V gene (reference sequence). Its CDR3 holds 14 amino acids, cysteine through phenylalanine. This entry keeps only the CDR3 DNA: 42 bases, framed from base 1. This TCR derives from a man aged 50 to 60 with multiple sclerosis. The sequence links TRBV20-1 to TRBJ1-6; the D gene is perhaps TRBD1, on 5 matching bases. Sequences were obtained from PBMCs. The CDR3 corresponds to CSAESQGMNSPLNF. The DNA reads TGCAGTGCTGAAAGCCAGGGTATGAATTCACCCCTCAACTTT.